A single sample is the source of the 11 T cell receptor beta chains below, sequenced in a study of blood T cells in healthy people across ages. Combining a sample-barcoded 5' primer with a J-beta primer mix, a second PCR ran for roughly 7 to 12 cycles. TCRdb ran MiXCR on the 5' RACE reads and lists one entry per CDR3 protein. Among hundreds of thousands of distinct CDR3 sequences listed, roughly 26% were seen once. The same data also went into a second study, on T cells of mothers and their children.

Sequenced: blood. The receptors were sampled from a boy between 10 and 17 years old in good health.

This clonotype was observed a handful of times. This CDR3 reads CSARDGTGTHEPYEQYF. CDR3 DNA: TGCAGTGCTAGAGATGGAACCGGGACTCATGAGCCCTACGAGCAGTACTTC. The chain has TRBV20-1 and TRBJ2-5, with D possibly matching TRBD2 (6 bases). Judging by the DNA end, TRBJ2-7 fits better; the J call may be wrong. The CDR3 totals 17 residues. Germline V lookup: CDR1 DFQATT, CDR2 SNEGSKA (reference sequence).

This clonotype was counted between two and nine times. The gene calls are TRBV9 and TRBJ2-5; 15 nucleotides line up with TRBD2. CDR1 and CDR2 from the germline V gene are SGDLS and YYNGEE. The ends lost 4 bases at V and 9 bases at J; junction bases unmatched: 4. The CDR3 consists of 14 residues. The CDR3 nucleotides are TGTGCCAGCAGCTCCGGACTAGCGGGGGGGCCCCAGTACTTC. Translation: CASSSGLAGGPQYF.

This clonotype occurred a few times. The chain is built from TRBV6-1 and TRBJ2-7; possible D gene TRBD2, 7 bases. This CDR3 region has 15 residues. The V end was cut by 0 bases, the J end by 6 bases, with 15 bases between. Germline CDR1 reads MNHNS; CDR2 reads SASEGT. CDR3 in DNA: TGTGCCAGCAGTGAAGCGGCGGGGGCGGCTCTCGAGCAGTACTTC. It translates to CASSEAAGAALEQYF.

This clonotype was counted only a few times. The chain recombines TRBV10-3 with TRBJ2-5; D perhaps matches TRBD1 (6 bases). The DNA matches TRBJ2-7 better at its end, which makes the J call doubtful. The CDR3 is made up of 14 amino acids. The germline V gene encodes CDR1 ENHRY and CDR2 SYGVKD. CDR3 sequence: CAIRDSPVSDEQYF. The CDR3 region has the DNA TGTGCCATCAGGGACAGCCCCGTCAGCGACGAGCAGTACTTC.

The rearrangement uses TRBV12-3 or TRBV12-4 and TRBJ1-2; possible D gene TRBD1, 5 bases. The germline V and J ends were trimmed by 5 bases and 8 bases, with 21 bases remaining between them. The CDR3 totals 15 residues. CDR3 residues: CASSDPGSSGGGYTF. The DNA for the CDR3 is TGTGCCAGCAGTGATCCAGGGTCTTCTGGAGGCGGCTACACCTTC.

The rearrangement links TRBV12-3 or TRBV12-4 to TRBJ2-7; D remains ambiguous. The V gene lost 1 base and the J gene lost 0 bases, with 7 bases spanning the gap. CDR3 length: 14 amino acids. CDR3 in amino acids: CASSLVGYSYEQYF. CDR3 nucleotides: TGTGCCAGCAGTTTAGTAGGATACTCCTACGAGCAGTACTTC.

There are a few counts of this clonotype. V and J are TRBV5-1 and TRBJ2-1; tentatively, D is TRBD2 (7 bases). This CDR3 is 15 amino acids long. Germline assignment: CDR1 SGHRS and CDR2 YFSETQ. Trimming left V 4 bases short and J 8 bases short, with 19 bases between. CDR3 bases: TGCGCCAGCAGCCCTCTACGGGGGGCCGCGGATGAGCAGTTCTTC. This encodes CASSPLRGAADEQFF.

The chain joins TRBV5-1 to TRBJ1-1; no clear D gene. The CDR3 is 15 residues long. V was trimmed by 0 bases and J by 1 base, leaving 10 bases between them. In germline, CDR1 is SGHRS, CDR2 YFSETQ. This CDR3 reads CASSLEGGWNTEAFF. The DNA for the CDR3 is TGCGCCAGCAGCTTGGAGGGAGGGTGGAACACTGAAGCTTTCTTT. Using reference TRBV5-1 and TRBJ1-1 for the parts outside the CDR3, the full variable domain is KAGVTQTPRYLIKTRGQQVTLSCSPISGHRSVSWYQQTPGQGLQFLFEYFSETQRNKGNFPGRFSGRQFSNSRSEMNVSTLELGDSALYLCASSLEGGWNTEAFFGQGTRLTVV.

The chain has TRBV5-1 and TRBJ1-1; perhaps TRBD1 as D (5 bases). Germline V gives CDR1 SGHRS, CDR2 YFSETQ. Trimming pared 2 bases from V and 0 bases from J, leaving 11 bases between. The CDR3 is 15 residues long. CDR3 protein: CASSLSGDLNTEAFF. CDR3 DNA: TGCGCCAGCAGCTTATCTGGGGACCTGAACACTGAAGCTTTCTTT.

This clonotype was observed once. The rearrangement joins TRBV20-1 to TRBJ2-5; D might be TRBD2 (6 bases). The J call may be wrong; the DNA end is better matched by TRBJ2-1. Per the germline V gene, CDR1 is DFQATT and CDR2 is SNEGSKA (reference sequence). This CDR3 spans 10 amino acids. In DNA, the CDR3 is TGCAGTGCCGGGGACTATGAGCAGTTCTTC. It yields the protein CSAGDYEQFF.

The chain uses TRBV10-3 and TRBJ2-5; possible D gene TRBD2, 6 bases. Germline V gives CDR1 ENHRY, CDR2 SYGVKD. V gave up 11 bases and J gave up 2 bases, with 18 bases separating them. CDR3 length: 14 residues. The CDR3, as DNA: TGTGCCGCACGGGGGACGTTTGCTCAAGAGACCCAGTACTTC. It translates to CAARGTFAQETQYF.